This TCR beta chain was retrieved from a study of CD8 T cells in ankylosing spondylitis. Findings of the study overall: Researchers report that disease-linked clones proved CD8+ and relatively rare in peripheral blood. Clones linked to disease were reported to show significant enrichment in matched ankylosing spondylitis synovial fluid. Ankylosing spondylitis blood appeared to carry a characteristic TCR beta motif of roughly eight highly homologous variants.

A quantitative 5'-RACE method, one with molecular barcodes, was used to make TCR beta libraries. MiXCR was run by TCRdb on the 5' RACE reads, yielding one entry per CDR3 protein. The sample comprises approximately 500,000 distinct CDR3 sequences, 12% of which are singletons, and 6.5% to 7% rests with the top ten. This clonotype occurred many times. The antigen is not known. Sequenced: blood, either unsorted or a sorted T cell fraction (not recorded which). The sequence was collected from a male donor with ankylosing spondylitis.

The CDR3 bases are TGCAGTGCTAGAGATCGATTGCGAGCTGGAAACACCATATATTTT. Translating it yields CSARDRLRAGNTIYF. The chain combines TRBV20-1 with TRBJ1-3; no reliable D call. Germline CDR1 DFQATT, CDR2 SNEGSKA (reference sequence). V was pared by 0 bases and J by 2 bases, with 11 bases between. The CDR3 sequence is 15 residues long.